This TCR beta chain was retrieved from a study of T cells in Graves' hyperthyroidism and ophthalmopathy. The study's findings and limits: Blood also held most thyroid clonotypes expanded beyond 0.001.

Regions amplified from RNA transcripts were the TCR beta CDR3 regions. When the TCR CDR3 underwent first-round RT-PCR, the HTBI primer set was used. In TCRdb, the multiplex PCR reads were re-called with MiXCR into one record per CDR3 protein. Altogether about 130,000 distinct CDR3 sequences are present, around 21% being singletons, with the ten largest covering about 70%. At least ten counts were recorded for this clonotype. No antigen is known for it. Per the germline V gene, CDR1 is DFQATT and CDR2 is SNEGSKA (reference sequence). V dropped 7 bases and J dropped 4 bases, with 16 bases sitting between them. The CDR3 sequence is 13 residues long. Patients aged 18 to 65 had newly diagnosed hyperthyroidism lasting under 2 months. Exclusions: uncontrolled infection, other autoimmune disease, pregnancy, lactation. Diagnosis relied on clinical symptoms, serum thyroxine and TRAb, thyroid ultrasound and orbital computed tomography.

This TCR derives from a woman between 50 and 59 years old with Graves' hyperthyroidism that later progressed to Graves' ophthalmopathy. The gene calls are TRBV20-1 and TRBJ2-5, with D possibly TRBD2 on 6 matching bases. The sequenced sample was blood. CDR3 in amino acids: CSVRRRGVETQYF. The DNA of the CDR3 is TGCAGTGTTCGAAGGAGGGGTGTAGAGACCCAGTACTTC.